Listed below are T cell receptor beta chains from one sample, sequenced in a study of molecular identifiers for immune sequencing clone quantification. Each CDR3 protein is one row after TCRdb ran MiXCR on the PCR reads. The sample carries more than 60,000 distinct CDR3 sequences, around 17% recorded once. The sequencing sample was made of naive CD8+ T cells from blood, with Jurkat cell RNA spiked in. The receptors originated from a human donor in good health. Some libraries in this study had Jurkat cell RNA spiked in. The CDR3 runs from the conserved cysteine through the conserved F or W. D genes are given only for firm matches. Only some rows state a clone size, as once, few, many or a class for expanded clones.

clone size,J gene,D gene,V gene,CDR3 DNA,CDR3 protein
many,TRBJ2-7,TRBD2,TRBV19,TGTGCCAGTAGTATTGCGGGGGTGTCCGACGAGCAGTACTTC,CASSIAGVSDEQYF
many,TRBJ2-3,.,TRBV27,TGTGCCAGCAGTTTCTACGAAGGACTGCGGGGCACAGATACGCAGTATTTT,CASSFYEGLRGTDTQYF
many,TRBJ1-1,.,TRBV28,TGTGCCAGCAGTTTATGGGGGGAGGGGACTAACACTGAAGCTTTCTTT,CASSLWGEGTNTEAFF
many,TRBJ1-1,.,TRBV6-5,TGTGCCAGCAAACAGAACACTGAAGCTTTCTTT,CASKQNTEAFF
many,TRBJ2-7,.,TRBV7-3,TGTGCCAGCAGCTCCCCAGCGTCGGACGAGCAGTACTTC,CASSSPASDEQYF
many,TRBJ2-1,.,TRBV28,TGTGCCAGCAGCTCCCCCCCTAAAACCACCTACAATGAGCAGTTCTTC,CASSSPPKTTYNEQFF
many,TRBJ2-1,TRBD2,TRBV6-2/TRBV6-3,TGTGCCATCTCCGCCCTGTTCGGGGGGACTAGGCCCGATGTTGGTGATGAGCAGTTCTTC,CAISALFGGTRPDVGDEQFF
few,TRBJ2-5,TRBD2,TRBV11-2,TGTGCCAGCAGCGCACTAGCGGCCAACCAAGAGACCCAGTACTTC,CASSALAANQETQYF
many,TRBJ2-1,.,TRBV29-1,TGCAGCGTCGGCTTCGGACGGAGCAATGAGCAGTTCTTC,CSVGFGRSNEQFF
many,TRBJ2-3,.,TRBV7-9,TGTGCCAGCAGCGAAGTAGCCTATAGCACAGATACGCAGTATTTT,CASSEVAYSTDTQYF
many,TRBJ1-5,TRBD1,TRBV27,TGTGCCAGCAGTGTAGACAGGGGAGGCAATCAGCCCCAGCATTTT,CASSVDRGGNQPQHF
many,TRBJ2-1,.,TRBV20-1,TGCAGTGCTAGAGATATGGGGGAATCCTACAATGAGCAGTTCTTC,CSARDMGESYNEQFF
.,TRBJ2-4,TRBD2,TRBV7-6,TGTGCCAGCAACTCCGGAGCGGGGGGGCCTGGGGCCAAAAACATTCAGTACTTC,CASNSGAGGPGAKNIQYF
many,TRBJ1-4,.,TRBV24-1,TGTGCCACCAGCGCCGCCGACAGTATTAATGAAAAACTGTTTTTT,CATSAADSINEKLFF
many,TRBJ2-5,TRBD2,TRBV4-1,TGCGCCAGCAGAGGAAGGACTAGCGACCAAGAGACCCAGTACTTC,CASRGRTSDQETQYF
many,TRBJ1-1,TRBD1,TRBV28,TGTGCCAGCAGTCTCCGGGACAGGGGGTGGACTGAAGCTTTCTTT,CASSLRDRGWTEAFF
many,TRBJ1-6,.,TRBV7-9,TGTGCCAGCACCTTAGTCGTCCCGAGGACAGAAACCTATAATTCACCCCTCCACTTT,CASTLVVPRTETYNSPLHF
many,TRBJ2-7,.,TRBV4-2,TGTGCCAGCAGCCAAGGGAACGAGCAGTACTTC,CASSQGNEQYF
.,TRBJ2-5,.,TRBV29-1,TGCAGCGTTGAGGGGTGGGGTGGCCCCCATGAAGAGACCCAGTACTTC,CSVEGWGGPHEETQYF
few,TRBJ2-1,TRBD2,TRBV24-1,TGTGCCACCAGTGATAGTCGGCTAGCGGCATACAATGAGCAGTTCTTC,CATSDSRLAAYNEQFF
many,TRBJ2-5,.,TRBV11-2,TGTGCCAGCAGCTTCCACGAAGAGACCCAGTACTTC,CASSFHEETQYF
.,TRBJ2-7,.,TRBV7-6,TGTGCCAGCAGCTCGTCTCCCGGGGCCAACGAGCAGTACTTC,CASSSSPGANEQYF
few,TRBJ2-1,.,TRBV5-1,TGCGCCAGCAGCTTGGTGTCGGCTAACTTTATCTCCTACAATGAGCAGTTCTTC,CASSLVSANFISYNEQFF
many,TRBJ2-1,TRBD2,TRBV5-1,TGCGCCAGCAGGAGGGGGACTAGCGGGATAAACAATGAGCAGTTCTTC,CASRRGTSGINNEQFF
many,TRBJ1-3,.,TRBV29-1,TGCAGCGTTGATGGGCGAGACTCACGTGGAAACACCATATATTTT,CSVDGRDSRGNTIYF
many,TRBJ1-2,.,TRBV12-3/TRBV12-4,TGTGCCAGCAGTTTAGGAGGGGCGGGGGCCTATGGCTACACCTTC,CASSLGGAGAYGYTF
.,TRBJ2-7,.,TRBV5-4,TGTACCAGCAGGTTGGGGTCCGGCGAGCAGTACTTC,CTSRLGSGEQYF
.,TRBJ2-1,.,TRBV6-5,TGTGCCAGCAGTTACCAAGCGTGGACCTACAATGAGCAGTTCTTC,CASSYQAWTYNEQFF
many,TRBJ2-1,TRBD2,TRBV2,TGTGCCAGCAGTGAACGAAGACTAGCGGACAATGAGCAGTTCTTC,CASSERRLADNEQFF
many,TRBJ2-1,.,TRBV24-1,TGTGCCACCAGTGATTTCCTTACGGTAGCGTGTGAGCAGTTCTTC,CATSDFLTVACEQFF
many,TRBJ2-1,TRBD2,TRBV30,TGTGCCTGGAAACTAGCGTCCTACAATGAGCAGTTCTTC,CAWKLASYNEQFF
few,TRBJ1-2,.,TRBV7-2,TGTGCCAGCAGCTCATCGCTACCGGGCGGCTACACCTTC,CASSSSLPGGYTF
few,TRBJ2-1,.,TRBV6-2/TRBV6-3,TGTGCCAGCAGCTGGAACCGCTACAATGAGCAGTCCTTC,CASSWNRYNEQSF
.,TRBJ2-1,.,TRBV28,TGTGCCGGCAGTTTTTCTGGCCTAGCGTTCTTC,CAGSFSGLAFF
.,TRBJ2-7,.,TRBV27,TGTGCCAGCAGTTTTAGGGGGAGCTACGAGCAGTACTTC,CASSFRGSYEQYF
many,TRBJ2-7,.,TRBV19,TGTGCCAGTAGTTGGGCAGGGAGTCCCTACGAGCAGTACTTC,CASSWAGSPYEQYF
few,TRBJ1-5,.,TRBV2,TGTGCCAGCAGTGAGTTTAAGTATAGCAATCAGCCCCAGCGTTTT,CASSEFKYSNQPQRF
many,TRBJ1-2,.,TRBV27,TGTGCCAGCAGTCTCATCGAACCGCCAGGTTATGGCTACACCTTC,CASSLIEPPGYGYTF
.,TRBJ2-3,.,TRBV7-6,TGTGCCAGCAGCTTAAAACGGGCGTGCACAGATACGCAGTATTTT,CASSLKRACTDTQYF
many,TRBJ2-7,TRBD1,TRBV6-5,TGTGCCAGCAGTATCTCGGGGACAGGGACGTACGAGCAGTACTTC,CASSISGTGTYEQYF
many,TRBJ2-7,.,TRBV7-8,TGTGCCAGCGCCTCTCGGTCGGGGACCGGCTACGAGCAGTACTTC,CASASRSGTGYEQYF
few,TRBJ2-7,.,TRBV9,TGTGCCAGCAGCTCGCGGGACAGTTCCTACGAGCAGTACTTC,CASSSRDSSYEQYF
many,TRBJ2-1,TRBD2,TRBV20-1,TGCAGTGCTAGAGGGCTAGCGGGAGGGTCCGTGCAGGCCAATGAGCAGTTCTTC,CSARGLAGGSVQANEQFF
.,TRBJ2-7,.,TRBV11-3,TGTGCCAGCAGCCCCAGTTCCTCCTACGAGCAGTACTTC,CASSPSSSYEQYF
once,TRBJ2-1,TRBD2,TRBV6-6,TGTGCCAGCAGTTACTTAGCGGGAGTCTACAATGAGCAGTTCTTC,CASSYLAGVYNEQFF